These 4 T cell receptor beta chains were sequenced from one sample in a study of spatial heterogeneity in lung cancer. As to time point: sample taken at primary tumor resection. In each case, whole RNA from tumor, nontumor lung or frozen PBMC was sequenced unsorted. TCRdb re-called the 5' RACE reads with MiXCR, one entry per CDR3 protein. The data show tens of thousands of distinct CDR3 sequences, around 13% seen once. The material sequenced was PBMCs, taken at surgery. All receptors derive from a male donor with early-stage non-small cell lung cancer.

This clonotype has just a few counts. The chain carries TRBV29-1 and TRBJ1-3; no reliable D call. The ends were cut back, 2 bases at V and 3 bases at J, with 2 bases in the middle. CDR3 length: 11 amino acids. The germline CDR1 and CDR2 sequences are SQVTM and ANQGSEA. Here the CDR3 DNA reads TGCAGCGTTGAACGTGGAAACACCATATATTTT. This sequence encodes CSVERGNTIYF.

This clonotype came up many times. The chain uses TRBV7-2 and TRBJ1-3; 8 nucleotides agree with TRBD1. V shed 4 bases, J shed 2 bases, and the junction held 7 bases outside the gene matches. Germline-derived CDR1 and CDR2 are SGHTA and FQGNSA. This CDR3 contains 16 residues. CDR3 residues: CASSSNRGIAGNTIYF. The CDR3 coding sequence is TGTGCCAGCAGCTCCAACAGGGGGATAGCTGGAAACACCATATATTTT.

This clonotype was observed at least ten times. This sequence joins TRBV2 and TRBJ1-1; D uncertain. V was shortened by 7 bases and J by 0 bases, with 9 bases between the two germline ends. The germline V gene has CDR1 SNHLY and CDR2 FYNNEI. This CDR3 contains 13 residues. The CDR3 spells CASMVRMNTEAFF. Here the CDR3 DNA reads TGTGCCAGCATGGTCAGGATGAACACTGAAGCTTTCTTT.

The rearrangement joins TRBV20-1 to TRBJ1-1; D is perhaps TRBD1 (5 bases). CDR3 length equals 11 residues. Trimming shortened V by 6 bases and J by 5 bases, and 10 bases separated the two germline ends. CDR1 and CDR2 from the germline V gene are DFQATT and SNEGSKA (reference sequence). CDR3 residues: CSADAGTEAFF. The CDR3 DNA follows: TGCAGTGCCGATGCAGGGACTGAAGCTTTCTTT.